This T cell receptor (beta chain) was found in a study of blood T cell repertoires in COVID-19. For the study at large: The cDNA or gDNA used as material had been derived from T cells, B-cell-depleted T cells, or PBMCs.

Seattle patient enrollment occurred during active infection, with longitudinal follow-up thereafter. As handled by the study authors: Reference gene primer amplification gave nucleated cell count estimates. Generated by immunoSEQ multiplex PCR, the TCRdb table keeps only in-frame clones and is missing some. V and J calls and clone size are as listed in that table; D and trimming were resolved from the DNA. This repertoire shows around 260,000 clones, around 81% found once; its top ten account for approximately 14%. There are 14 residues in the CDR3. Per germline, CDR1 KGHSH and CDR2 LQKENI. V dropped 6 bases and J dropped 5; count of bases not matched to a gene: 8.

The sequence derives from an older person with COVID-19, enrolled during active disease. This rearrangement joins TRBV18 to TRBJ2-7; 9 nucleotides align to TRBD1. Sequences were obtained from peripheral blood. As DNA, the CDR3 is TGTGCCAGCTCCCGGGGGACAGGGTTAGACGAGCAGTACTTC. This sequence encodes CASSRGTGLDEQYF.